This T cell receptor beta chain was retrieved from a study of neurological immune-mediated disorders. The CDR3 covers 15 residues. The germline V and J ends were trimmed by 0 bases and 0 bases, with 5 bases remaining between them. Germline CDR1 reads MRHNA; CDR2 reads SNTAGT. This clonotype was recorded many times. A single record per CDR3 protein comes from TCRdb applying MiXCR to the 5' RACE reads. The sample consists of some 53,000 distinct CDR3 sequences, approximately 17% of them appearing once. The sample taken for sequencing was PBMCs. The chain couples TRBV6-4 to TRBJ2-2; unclear D gene. This sequence originates from a man in his sixties in good health. The CDR3 coding sequence is TGTGCCAGCAGTGACTCGCTGTCGAACACCGGGGAGCTGTTTTTT. Its translation: CASSDSLSNTGELFF.